Listed below are T cell receptor beta chains from one sample, sequenced in a study of shared clonotypes between healthy human individuals. Clones were read by immunoSEQ multiplex PCR, and TCRdb kept only the in-frame ones, dropping some. The table shows roughly 2.1 million clones, with 85% to 95% occurring only once. The material sequenced was naive CD8+ T cells from PBMCs. The receptors were gathered from a man between 18 and 29 years old in good health. Some clones in this sample may be carry-over from other donors' samples. CDR3s include the opening cysteine and the closing phenylalanine or tryptophan. D genes are given only for firm matches. Not every row has a clone size; where given, it reads once, few, many or a size class.

>.|TRBJ1-1|.|TRBV7-9
CASSSTEITEAFF
TGTGCCAGCAGCTCAACGGAAATCACTGAAGCTTTCTTT
>.|TRBJ1-5|.|TRBV28
CASSLSWGTHRVNQPQHF
TGTGCCAGCAGTTTATCTTGGGGGACGCACAGGGTCAATCAGCCCCAGCATTTT
>.|TRBJ2-1|TRBD2|TRBV29-1
CSVEELAGGHNEQFF
TGCAGCGTTGAAGAACTAGCGGGAGGTCACAATGAGCAGTTCTTC
>.|TRBJ2-1|.|TRBV6-5
CASSYTIGANNEQFF
TGTGCCAGCAGTTACACCATCGGGGCCAACAATGAGCAGTTCTTC
>.|TRBJ2-1|.|TRBV9
CASGISGNPNEQFF
TGTGCCAGCGGAATTTCGGGAAACCCAAATGAGCAGTTCTTC
>.|TRBJ1-1|.|TRBV7-9
CASSLAAPLSEAFF
TGTGCCAGCAGCTTGGCCGCCCCGCTCTCTGAAGCTTTCTTT
>.|TRBJ2-1|TRBD1|TRBV7-9
CASSLPTSGGESYNEQFF
TGTGCCAGCAGCTTACCCACTTCAGGGGGAGAATCCTACAATGAGCAGTTCTTC
>once|TRBJ2-1|.|TRBV13
CASRPESSYNEQFF
TGTGCCAGCAGACCGGAGAGCTCCTACAATGAGCAGTTCTTC
>.|TRBJ2-3|TRBD2|TRBV27
CASSEREGDDTQYF
TGTGCCAGCTCTGAGCGGGAGGGCGATGATACGCAGTATTTT
>.|TRBJ2-7|TRBD1|TRBV27
CASSFLGGNGPSHEQYF
TGTGCCAGCAGTTTTTTAGGGGGCAACGGACCAAGCCACGAGCAGTACTTC
>.|TRBJ2-1|.|TRBV9
CASSPTRGGYNEQFF
TGTGCCAGCTCCCCCACGAGGGGTGGGTACAATGAGCAGTTCTTC
>.|TRBJ2-2|.|TRBV29-1
CSVEDWGSRNTGELFF
TGCAGCGTTGAAGATTGGGGCTCAAGGAACACCGGGGAGCTGTTTTTT
>.|TRBJ2-3|TRBD2|TRBV27
CASKLAEWGTDTQYF
TGTGCCAGCAAACTAGCGGAGTGGGGCACAGATACGCAGTATTTT
>.|TRBJ1-5|.|TRBV19
CASSIIELFNQPQHF
TGTGCCAGTAGTATTATAGAGTTATTCAATCAGCCCCAGCATTTT
>.|TRBJ2-1|.|TRBV28
CASSAPGASYNEQFF
TGTGCCAGCAGTGCCCCGGGAGCCTCCTACAATGAGCAGTTCTTC
>.|TRBJ1-5|.|TRBV19
CASSIVGGVSNQPQHF
TGTGCCAGTAGTATAGTGGGGGGGGTTAGCAATCAGCCCCAGCATTTT
>.|TRBJ1-1|.|TRBV6-1
CASSGRQGNTEAFF
TGTGCCAGCAGTGGGAGGCAGGGTAACACTGAAGCTTTCTTT